This TCR beta chain was captured by sequencing in a study of blood T cells in healthy people across ages. General observations from the study: Naive and antigen-experienced cells were not separated, limiting conclusive comparison.

Caucasian individuals from Russia who were healthy and aged 6 to 90 acted as donors. The CDR3 has 15 residues. Per the germline V gene, CDR1 is LGHNA and CDR2 is YSLEER. With a J-beta primer mix and a sample-barcoded 5' primer, a second PCR ran about 6 to 11 cycles. TCRdb re-derived calls from the 5' RACE reads in MiXCR, one entry per CDR3 protein. The data contain 1,500,000 or so distinct CDR3 sequences, roughly 60% of them singletons. Turning to this clonotype: What it binds is not known.

This TCR came from a man younger than 35 in good health. J is TRBJ2-5 and V is TRBV4-3; D might be TRBD2 (6 bases). The J call may be mistaken, given a closer DNA end match to TRBJ2-7. The sequenced sample was blood. CDR3 sequence reads: CASSQDKTGAYEQYF. The DNA of the CDR3 is TGCGCCAGCAGCCAAGATAAAACGGGGGCCTACGAGCAGTACTTC.